Following are 18 T cell receptor beta chains from one sample sequenced in a study of cytomegalovirus exposure and HLA in healthy donors. The PCR employed 60 Vbeta primers together with 13 Jbeta primers. Only in-frame clones appear in the TCRdb table, and some are missing; sequencing was by immunoSEQ multiplex PCR. This repertoire comprises approximately 180,000 clones; its ten largest clones make up 5.5% to 7.5%. Material: PBMCs. Receptors originate from a man aged 25 to 45 in good health and CMV-seronegative.

The rearrangement uses TRBV7-8 and TRBJ2-1; 10 positions match TRBD2. Losses at the gene ends were 7 bases for V and 9 bases for J; bases not matched to a gene: 9. The CDR3 is 14 amino acids. The germline V gene encodes CDR1 SGHVS and CDR2 FQNEAQ. The CDR3 here is CASKERGGRVEQFF. The CDR3 region has the DNA TGTGCCAGCAAGGAGCGGGGGGGCCGTGTTGAGCAGTTCTTC.

The gene calls are TRBV4-2 and TRBJ1-1, with 7 nucleotides matching TRBD1. V lost 6 bases, J lost 0 bases, and 4 bases stayed unmatched. Germline lookup yields CDR1 LGHNA and CDR2 YNFKEQ. The CDR3 runs to 14 residues. As DNA, the CDR3 is TGTGCCAGCAGTCAGGGGGACCTGAACACTGAAGCTTTCTTT. Its protein is CASSQGDLNTEAFF.

The CDR3 loop reads CASSEWLPRGNTEAFF. Written as DNA, the CDR3 is TGTGCCAGCAGTGAATGGTTGCCCAGGGGGAACACTGAAGCTTTCTTT. The chain links TRBV6-1 to TRBJ1-1, with a possible D match to TRBD1 (6 bases). Germline V gene data show CDR1 as MNHNS and CDR2 as SASEGT. The V end was cut by 2 bases, the J end by 1 base, with 14 bases between. The CDR3 loop spans 16 amino acids.

V usage is TRBV29-1 and J usage is TRBJ2-1; maybe TRBD2 (6 bases). CDR3 length equals 11 residues. The germline V gene has CDR1 SQVTM and CDR2 ANQGSEA. V shed 3 bases and J shed 12 bases, with 12 bases lying between them. This chain's CDR3 is CSVEGLAPQFF. The CDR3 DNA reads TGCAGCGTTGAGGGGCTAGCGCCGCAGTTCTTC.

This chain connects TRBV19 to TRBJ1-5; TRBD1 might be the D (5 bases). Germline V CDR1 and CDR2: LNHDA, SQIVND (reference sequence). The CDR3 has 16 residues. V lost 1 base, J lost 5 bases, and 15 bases lay in between. This CDR3 is CASSIGRGSGDQPQHF. CDR3 in DNA: TGTGCCAGTAGTATAGGGCGGGGGAGCGGGGATCAGCCCCAGCATTTT. The whole variable domain, remainder taken from reference TRBV19 and TRBJ1-5, is DGGITQSPKYLFRKEGQNVTLSCEQNLNHDAMYWYRQDPGQGLRLIYYSQIVNDFQKGDIAEGYSVSREKKESFPLTVTSAQKNPTAFYLCASSIGRGSGDQPQHFGDGTRLSIL.

The rearrangement joins TRBV27 to TRBJ2-7, with TRBD1 identical over 10 bases. CDR1 and CDR2 (germline): MNHEY, SMNVEV (reference sequence). V gave up 2 bases and J gave up 12 bases; unmatched junction bases: 13. This CDR3 is 15 amino acids long. The CDR3 is CASSLNPDRGFRRYF. The CDR3 region has the DNA TGTGCCAGCAGTTTAAACCCGGACAGGGGGTTTAGGCGGTACTTC.

The chain carries TRBV15 and TRBJ2-7; TRBD2 matches at 7 bases. This CDR3 is built from 17 residues. The V gene end was trimmed by 1 base and the J gene end by 0 bases; junction bases not matched to a gene: 9. The germline CDR1 and CDR2 sequences are LNHNV and YYDKDF (reference sequence). For the CDR3, the DNA is TGTGCCACCAGCAGAGCAGGTGTGCTAGCGGCCTCCTACGAGCAGTACTTC. It codes for CATSRAGVLAASYEQYF.

The V and J genes are TRBV5-5 and TRBJ2-5; 7 bases are shared with TRBD1. Germline loops: CDR1 SGHKS, CDR2 YYEKEE (reference sequence). V gave up 4 bases and J gave up 3 bases; unmatched junction bases: 3. The CDR3 is 13 amino acids. This chain's CDR3 is CASSRQGKETQYF. The CDR3 DNA follows: TGTGCCAGCAGCCGACAGGGAAAAGAGACCCAGTACTTC.

The CDR3 DNA sequence: TGTGCCAGCAGTGAAGGCGGCTACTACGAGCAGTACTTC. Its protein is CASSEGGYYEQYF. This rearrangement joins TRBV6-1 to TRBJ2-7; D unresolved. The CDR3 covers 13 residues. Germline lookup yields CDR1 MNHNS and CDR2 SASEGT. Between the trimmed V and J ends, which lost 1 base and 3 bases, there was a span of 7 bases.

The chain has TRBV5-1 and TRBJ2-7, with TRBD1 identical over 9 bases. Losses at the gene ends were 6 bases for V and 3 bases for J; bases not matched to a gene: 4. Germline CDR1 and CDR2: SGHRS and YFSETQ. CDR3 length: 13 amino acids. This chain's CDR3 is CASKTGQGYEQYF. CDR3 nucleotides: TGCGCCAGCAAAACGGGACAGGGCTACGAGCAGTACTTC.

The chain combines TRBV19 with TRBJ1-1, with TRBD1 as a possible D gene (6 bases). In germline, CDR1 is LNHDA, CDR2 SQIVND (reference sequence). The CDR3 consists of 13 residues. The germline V and J ends were trimmed by 8 bases and 3 bases, with 13 bases remaining between them. DNA of the CDR3: TGTGCCAGTCGCGACAGGTGGGACACTGAAGCTTTCTTT. It specifies CASRDRWDTEAFF.

J is TRBJ2-7 and V is TRBV18; 7 nucleotides agree with TRBD1. Germline V gene data show CDR1 as KGHSH and CDR2 as LQKENI. With 3 bases clipped from V and 6 bases from J, the junction kept 5 bases outside the gene matches. The CDR3 spans 13 residues. CDR3 protein: CASSPQGQIEQYF. In DNA, the CDR3 is TGTGCCAGCTCACCGCAGGGACAGATCGAGCAGTACTTC. Drawing the rest from reference TRBV18 and TRBJ2-7, the complete variable domain is NAGVMQNPRHLVRRRGQEARLRCSPMKGHSHVYWYRQLPEEGLKFMVYLQKENIIDESGMPKERFSAEFPKEGPSILRIQQVVRGDSAAYFCASSPQGQIEQYFGPGTRLTVT.

The CDR3 coding sequence is TGTGCCAGCAGTCAACTCAGGGGGGCGGGCACTGAAGCTTTCTTT. Its translation is CASSQLRGAGTEAFF. V gene TRBV9 combines with J gene TRBJ1-1, with TRBD1 matching 7 bases. The germline V gene has CDR1 SGDLS and CDR2 YYNGEE. The CDR3 runs 15 residues. The ends lost 5 bases at V and 4 bases at J; junction bases unmatched: 11.

The chain joins TRBV11-3 to TRBJ2-1; no clear D gene. Germline CDR1 reads SGHNT; CDR2 reads YENEEA. CDR3 length: 15 residues. V lost 4 bases and J 3 bases, leaving 13 bases between the germline ends. The CDR3 loop is CASSSPRRNYNEQFF. The CDR3 coding sequence is TGTGCCAGCAGCTCCCCGCGGCGGAACTACAATGAGCAGTTCTTC.

A remark on this clone: The sample has other DNA sequences that encode this CDR3 too. The chain has TRBV30 and TRBJ2-7; D is perhaps TRBD2 (6 bases). There are 12 residues in the CDR3. V was trimmed by 3 bases and J by 3 bases, leaving 9 bases between them. Germline V gene lookup returns CDR1 GTSNPN and CDR2 SVGIG (reference sequence). The CDR3, as DNA: TGTGCCTGGAGGGCGGGAAGCTACGAGCAGTACTTC. Encoded protein: CAWRAGSYEQYF. Variable domain in full (rest from reference TRBV30 and TRBJ2-7): SQTIHQWPATLVQPVGSPLSLECTVEGTSNPNLYWYRQAAGRGLQLLFYSVGIGQISSEVPQNLSASRPQDRQFILSSKKLLLSDSGFYLCAWRAGSYEQYFGPGTRLTVT.

The V gene is TRBV10-1, the J gene TRBJ2-1; D may be TRBD2 (5 bases). The ends were cut back, 3 bases at V and 1 base at J, with 10 bases in the middle. This CDR3 has 15 residues. The germline V gene encodes CDR1 WNHNN and CDR2 SYGVQD (reference sequence). CDR3 bases: TGCGCCAGCAGTGATCCGGGAAGGTCCTACAATGAGCAGTTCTTC. It encodes CASSDPGRSYNEQFF.

The chain uses TRBV19 and TRBJ2-1, with TRBD1 as a possible D gene (5 bases). Trimming stripped 3 bases from V and 4 bases from J, with 16 bases between. The CDR3 contains 16 residues. Germline V gives CDR1 LNHDA, CDR2 SQIVND (reference sequence). The CDR3 reads CASSMERTPIYNEQFF. In DNA form, the CDR3 reads TGTGCCAGTAGTATGGAAAGGACACCGATTTACAATGAGCAGTTCTTC.

The chain joins TRBV10-2 to TRBJ2-1; 7 nucleotides agree with TRBD2. V gave up 6 bases and J gave up 8 bases; unmatched junction bases: 10. The germline V gene encodes CDR1 WSHSY and CDR2 SAAADI. This CDR3 is 14 amino acids long. DNA for the CDR3: TGCGCCAGCAGCGGCGGGAGAATTATGGATGAGCAGTTCTTC. Translated, it gives CASSGGRIMDEQFF.